This entry lists 18 T cell receptor beta chains sequenced from one sample in a study of blood T cell repertoires in COVID-19. TCRdb keeps only in-frame clones here, not all; method: immunoSEQ multiplex PCR. The table has about 120,000 clones, approximately 90% seen once; the top ten hold 4% to 5.5%. The sequenced material came from peripheral blood. The receptors originated from a man in his forties with acute or convalescent COVID-19.

The chain has TRBV11-3 and TRBJ2-1; TRBD2 agrees at 9 bases. The CDR3 is 15 amino acids. Per germline, CDR1 SGHNT and CDR2 YENEEA. The V gene end was trimmed by 1 base and the J gene end by 7 bases; junction bases not matched to a gene: 5. CDR3 nucleotides: TGTGCCAGCAGCTTAGCAGCGGGGGGACCAAATGAGCAGTTCTTC. This gives the protein CASSLAAGGPNEQFF.

The chain has TRBV7-2 and TRBJ2-7; the D is unclear. The V and J ends lost 2 bases and 4 bases respectively, with 18 bases between them. This CDR3 has 16 amino acids. Germline CDR1 is SGHTA and CDR2 is FQGNSA. This CDR3 is CASSLSASEDGYEQYF. As DNA, the CDR3 is TGTGCCAGCAGCTTAAGCGCGTCCGAGGATGGGTACGAGCAGTACTTC.

The CDR3 reads CASRHRTGGGGTEAFF. Here the CDR3 DNA reads TGTGCCAGCAGACACCGGACAGGGGGGGGAGGCACTGAAGCTTTCTTT. The chain joins TRBV3-1 (or the pseudogene TRBV3-2) to TRBJ1-1; 10 bases line up with TRBD1. With V trimmed by 6 bases and J by 4 bases, 11 bases remained unmatched. Germline loops: CDR1 LGHDT, CDR2 YNNKEL (reference sequence). The CDR3 length is 16 residues.

There are many counts of this clone. The rearrangement joins TRBV29-1 to TRBJ2-7, with TRBD1 matching 7 bases. The CDR3 is 14 residues long. The junction had 10 bases not matched to a gene; V was cut back by 6 bases and J by 2 bases. Germline V gene data show CDR1 as SQVTM and CDR2 as ANQGSEA. The CDR3 sequence is CSVLTGVGPYEQYF. Here the CDR3 DNA reads TGCAGCGTGCTTACAGGGGTGGGCCCCTACGAGCAGTACTTC.

The chain carries TRBV6-7 and TRBJ2-7; 8 bases line up with TRBD1. TRBV6-7 is flagged as an ORF with uncertain function. J gave up 0 bases and V 5 bases, and 6 bases lay outside the gene matches. The CDR3 has 15 amino acids. CDR3 bases: TGTGCCAGCAGTCATCCGGGACAGGACTCCTACGAGCAGTACTTC. Its protein is CASSHPGQDSYEQYF.

The rearrangement uses TRBV7-8 and TRBJ1-5; D gene ambiguous. This CDR3 has 16 residues. Germline V gene data show CDR1 as SGHVS and CDR2 as FQNEAQ. Trimming took off 1 base at V and 7 bases at J, with 17 bases between the two ends. The CDR3 DNA is TGTGCCAGCAGCTTAGTTGGGGTCACGGCGGGACAGCCCCAGCATTTT. Translation gives CASSLVGVTAGQPQHF.

This clone was picked up one time. The gene calls are TRBV30 and TRBJ1-1, with a possible D match to TRBD1 (5 bases). CDR3 length equals 14 residues. V was trimmed by 1 base and J by 1 base, leaving 10 bases between them. Germline CDR1 is GTSNPN and CDR2 is SVGIG (reference sequence). CDR3 sequence: CAWSEGNWNTEAFF. CDR3 nucleotides: TGTGCCTGGAGTGAGGGGAACTGGAACACTGAAGCTTTCTTT.

The rearrangement joins TRBV7-9 to TRBJ1-5; D is possibly TRBD1 (6 bases). The V end was cut by 3 bases, the J end by 4 bases, with 16 bases between. Germline assignment: CDR1 SEHNR and CDR2 FQNEAQ (reference sequence). This CDR3 comprises 16 residues. The CDR3 coding sequence is TGTGCCAGCAGCTTGGGACAAACCAAGGGGAATCAGCCCCAGCATTTT. Its protein product is CASSLGQTKGNQPQHF.

Notes on this clone: Its ends do not fully match the called genes, so a read error is possible. Here the CDR3 reads CASSEKGGRGRQETQYF. In nucleotides, the CDR3 is TGTGCTAGCAGCGAGAAGGGAGGCAGGGGGCGGCAAGAGACCCAGTACTTC. The chain couples TRBV7-7 to TRBJ2-5, with 8 bases fitting TRBD1. The germline CDR1 and CDR2 sequences are SSHAT and FNYEAQ (reference sequence). The CDR3 is 17 amino acids.

V is TRBV4-2 and J is TRBJ2-3, with 14 bases that match TRBD2. The CDR3 covers 18 residues. The V gene's germline CDR1 is LGHNA and CDR2 YNFKEQ. After removal of 2 bases from V and 4 bases from J, the junction contained 8 bases not matched to a gene. The CDR3 DNA reads as TGTGCCAGCAGCCAACGTTCCGGGACTAGCGGGAGTGCAGATACGCAGTATTTT. As protein: CASSQRSGTSGSADTQYF.

In the case of this clone: Other DNA variants within this sample encode the same CDR3. This chain links TRBV6-1 with TRBJ1-3; tentatively, D is TRBD1 (6 bases). The CDR3 length is 14 residues. Germline CDR1 is MNHNS and CDR2 is SASEGT. Trimming removed 2 bases at V and 4 bases at J, with 9 bases between. CDR3 in amino acids: CASSEPGAGNTIYF. The CDR3 DNA is TGTGCCAGCAGTGAACCAGGGGCAGGAAACACCATATATTTT.

The chain is built from TRBV6-7 and TRBJ2-1, with D perhaps TRBD1 (6 bases). TRBV6-7 carries the ORF label, with uncertain function. The V and J ends lost 6 bases and 0 bases respectively, with 12 bases between them. The CDR3 is 15 amino acids. The CDR3 sequence is CASRTDRSSYNEQFF. In DNA, the CDR3 is TGTGCCAGCAGGACGGACAGAAGCTCCTACAATGAGCAGTTCTTC.

V usage is TRBV20-1 and J usage is TRBJ2-7, with TRBD1 identical over 11 bases. From germline, CDR1 is DFQATT and CDR2 SNEGSKA (reference sequence). The CDR3 spans 15 residues. V lost 3 bases to trimming and J lost 3 bases; unmatched junction nucleotides: 7. The CDR3 protein is CSASWTGGSFYEQYF. CDR3 DNA: TGCAGTGCTAGTTGGACAGGGGGCTCTTTCTACGAGCAGTACTTC.

This chain links TRBV19 with TRBJ2-5; 9 nucleotides align to TRBD1. This CDR3 comprises 14 residues. J gave up 4 bases and V 2 bases, and 2 bases lay outside the gene matches. CDR1 LNHDA and CDR2 SQIVND come from the germline V gene (reference sequence). CDR3 DNA: TGTGCCAGTAGTATAACAGGGGGCGCAGAGACCCAGTACTTC. Its protein is CASSITGGAETQYF.

V and J are TRBV11-2 and TRBJ2-1; a weak D match, TRBD1 (5 bases). Trimming shortened V by 3 bases and J by 9 bases, and 12 bases separated the two germline ends. The germline V gene encodes CDR1 SGHAT and CDR2 FQNNGV. CDR3 size: 13 residues. This CDR3 reads CASSFQGSGEQFF. CDR3 nucleotides: TGTGCCAGCAGCTTCCAGGGATCTGGTGAGCAGTTCTTC.

Here the CDR3 DNA reads TGTGCCAGCATGGACAGGGCTAGTTTAGAGACCCAGTACTTC. It translates to CASMDRASLETQYF. This sequence joins TRBV3-1 (or the pseudogene TRBV3-2) and TRBJ2-5, with 8 nucleotides matching TRBD1. Germline loops: CDR1 LGHDT, CDR2 YNNKEL (reference sequence). The CDR3 sequence is 14 residues long. Unmatched junction bases numbered 8, after V lost 7 bases and J lost 4 bases.

J is TRBJ1-2 and V is TRBV2; 7 positions agree with TRBD1. This CDR3 is 14 amino acids long. V lost 8 bases and J lost 5; bases outside the gene matches: 11. Germline V gives CDR1 SNHLY, CDR2 FYNNEI. The CDR3 sequence: CASRGQARVYGYTF. DNA of the CDR3: TGTGCCAGCCGTGGACAGGCGAGGGTATATGGCTACACCTTC.

J is TRBJ1-1 and V is TRBV13; D remains unclear. The germline gives CDR1 PRHDT, CDR2 FYEKMQ (reference sequence). V was clipped by 2 bases and J by 4 bases, with 5 bases between them. This CDR3 has 12 amino acids. CDR3 sequence reads: CASSLRGTEAFF. CDR3 bases: TGTGCCAGCAGCTTACGGGGCACTGAAGCTTTCTTT.